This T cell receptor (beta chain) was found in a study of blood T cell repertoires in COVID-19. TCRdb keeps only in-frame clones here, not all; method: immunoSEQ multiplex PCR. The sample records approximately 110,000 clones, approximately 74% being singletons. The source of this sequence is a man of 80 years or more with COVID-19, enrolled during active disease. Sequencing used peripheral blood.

The CDR3 region has the DNA TGCGCCAGCAGCCTCGTGACAGGGAACACTGAAGCTTTCTTT. Translation: CASSLVTGNTEAFF. The chain links TRBV5-1 to TRBJ1-1, with a possible D match to TRBD1 (6 bases). This CDR3 contains 14 residues. Trimming removed 4 bases from V and 1 base from J, with 11 bases in between. CDR1 and CDR2 from the germline V gene are SGHRS and YFSETQ.